A selection of T cell receptor beta chains follows, all from one sample in a study of sequential checkpoint blockade in melanoma. Profiled with immunoSEQ multiplex PCR; TCRdb holds only in-frame clones, not every one. The table lists 25,000 to 30,000 clones, roughly 73% of them singletons. This specimen consisted of CD8+ T cells sorted from blood (inferred from file names), obtained from a patient given nivolumab and ipilimumab in sequence. The receptors here all came from a human donor with melanoma. CDR3s include the opening cysteine and the closing phenylalanine or tryptophan. The D gene is left open where the match is weak. Rows may omit the clone size; those that give it use once, few, many or a size class.

V gene: TRBV4-3; D gene: -; J gene: TRBJ2-4; clone size: -; CDR3 protein: CASSQGSAEKNIQYF
V gene: TRBV5-4; D gene: TRBD1; J gene: TRBJ2-3; clone size: -; CDR3 protein: CASSSGTGQGTTDTQYF
V gene: TRBV9; D gene: TRBD1; J gene: TRBJ2-7; clone size: -; CDR3 protein: CASSVAGTGIREQYF
V gene: TRBV7-6; D gene: -; J gene: TRBJ1-2; clone size: once; CDR3 protein: CASSLASAGDRNYGYTF
V gene: TRBV7-8; D gene: TRBD1; J gene: TRBJ2-3; clone size: -; CDR3 protein: CASSLWDRSSTDTQYF
V gene: TRBV7-2; D gene: -; J gene: TRBJ1-1; clone size: once; CDR3 protein: CASSLYGQGPMNTEAFF
V gene: TRBV25-1; D gene: -; J gene: TRBJ2-7; clone size: -; CDR3 protein: CASSGSTEQYF
V gene: TRBV7-9; D gene: -; J gene: TRBJ2-3; clone size: -; CDR3 protein: CASSPGRRTSTDTQYF
V gene: TRBV5-5; D gene: TRBD1; J gene: TRBJ2-7; clone size: once; CDR3 protein: CASSLAGGQGLYEQYF
V gene: TRBV6-6; D gene: TRBD2; J gene: TRBJ2-3; clone size: -; CDR3 protein: CASSSTTSQVTQYF
V gene: TRBV20-1; D gene: -; J gene: TRBJ1-4; clone size: -; CDR3 protein: CSAKWGGKLFF
V gene: TRBV7-2; D gene: -; J gene: TRBJ2-4; clone size: -; CDR3 protein: CASSLAGGRDIQYF
V gene: TRBV11-2; D gene: -; J gene: TRBJ2-7; clone size: -; CDR3 protein: CASSLDWPPAGETDEQYF
V gene: TRBV5-1; D gene: TRBD1; J gene: TRBJ1-2; clone size: -; CDR3 protein: CASSLGTGNYGYTF
V gene: TRBV6-1; D gene: TRBD1; J gene: TRBJ2-3; clone size: -; CDR3 protein: CASEDRVSADTQYF
V gene: TRBV4-1; D gene: -; J gene: TRBJ2-7; clone size: -; CDR3 protein: CASSLSRGNEQYF
V gene: TRBV25-1; D gene: TRBD1; J gene: TRBJ2-6; clone size: once; CDR3 protein: CASSSGTESSGANVLTF
V gene: TRBV28; D gene: TRBD2; J gene: TRBJ2-1; clone size: -; CDR3 protein: CASSQRGGDNEQFF
V gene: TRBV5-6; D gene: -; J gene: TRBJ1-1; clone size: -; CDR3 protein: CASSRGNTEAFF
V gene: TRBV4-2; D gene: TRBD2; J gene: TRBJ2-1; clone size: -; CDR3 protein: CASSQDFASTSGGSRNEQFF
V gene: TRBV5-6; D gene: TRBD1; J gene: TRBJ2-3; clone size: few; CDR3 protein: CASSADRAGTDTQYF
V gene: TRBV7-9; D gene: TRBD1; J gene: TRBJ2-1; clone size: -; CDR3 protein: CARGQGMNEQFF
V gene: TRBV7-9; D gene: -; J gene: TRBJ1-2; clone size: medium-sized; CDR3 protein: CASSFAQSYGYTF
V gene: TRBV6-1; D gene: -; J gene: -; clone size: -; CDR3 protein: CASTYSYEQYF
V gene: TRBV7-9; D gene: -; J gene: TRBJ2-5; clone size: -; CDR3 protein: CASSRETQYF
V gene: TRBV4-1; D gene: TRBD1; J gene: TRBJ2-2; clone size: -; CDR3 protein: CASSQEKTGTINTGELFF
V gene: TRBV7-6; D gene: -; J gene: TRBJ2-5; clone size: -; CDR3 protein: CASSLVGPANQETQYF
V gene: TRBV7-9; D gene: -; J gene: TRBJ1-1; clone size: -; CDR3 protein: CASSLVGPEAFF
V gene: TRBV27; D gene: TRBD1; J gene: TRBJ2-7; clone size: -; CDR3 protein: CASSLAGTGYEQYF
V gene: TRBV9; D gene: -; J gene: TRBJ1-2; clone size: once; CDR3 protein: CASSALGEDGYTF
V gene: TRBV6-5; D gene: -; J gene: TRBJ1-1; clone size: -; CDR3 protein: CASSEGFGSTEAFF
V gene: TRBV2; D gene: TRBD1; J gene: TRBJ1-6; clone size: -; CDR3 protein: CASSRTRDRGRTPLHF
V gene: TRBV28; D gene: -; J gene: TRBJ1-4; clone size: -; CDR3 protein: CASIRGQGQEKLFF
V gene: TRBV2; D gene: -; J gene: TRBJ2-3; clone size: -; CDR3 protein: CASSHQLMQGTDTQYF
V gene: TRBV5-1; D gene: TRBD2; J gene: TRBJ2-3; clone size: -; CDR3 protein: CASSSGTEDIDTQYF
V gene: TRBV28; D gene: -; J gene: TRBJ1-6; clone size: -; CDR3 protein: CASSGDLNSPLHF
V gene: TRBV19; D gene: -; J gene: TRBJ2-1; clone size: -; CDR3 protein: CASSLSGNEQFF
V gene: TRBV28; D gene: -; J gene: TRBJ2-7; clone size: -; CDR3 protein: CASSFPGEYEQYF
V gene: TRBV7-7; D gene: -; J gene: -; clone size: -; CDR3 protein: CASSLGQGAYEQYF
V gene: TRBV4-1; D gene: TRBD2; J gene: TRBJ2-5; clone size: -; CDR3 protein: CASSLSSGGQETQYF
V gene: TRBV6-1; D gene: TRBD2; J gene: TRBJ2-7; clone size: -; CDR3 protein: CASSELAGGNYEQYF
V gene: TRBV28; D gene: -; J gene: TRBJ1-2; clone size: few; CDR3 protein: CASSFQGTNLYGYTF
V gene: TRBV15; D gene: -; J gene: TRBJ1-1; clone size: -; CDR3 protein: CATSSPLRERTEAFF
V gene: TRBV6-5; D gene: -; J gene: TRBJ2-1; clone size: -; CDR3 protein: CASTSSSYNEQFF
V gene: TRBV4-1; D gene: TRBD1; J gene: TRBJ2-7; clone size: -; CDR3 protein: CASSQDYLTGAEQYF
V gene: TRBV29-1; D gene: -; J gene: TRBJ2-3; clone size: once; CDR3 protein: CSVEGGDTQYF
V gene: TRBV27; D gene: TRBD2; J gene: TRBJ2-5; clone size: -; CDR3 protein: CASRENSGGPQETQYF
V gene: TRBV7-7; D gene: TRBD2; J gene: TRBJ2-5; clone size: -; CDR3 protein: CASSLPGGKTQYF
V gene: TRBV19; D gene: -; J gene: TRBJ2-7; clone size: -; CDR3 protein: CASSYGINYEQYF
V gene: TRBV19; D gene: -; J gene: TRBJ1-5; clone size: few; CDR3 protein: CASSIGWIQPQHF
V gene: TRBV27; D gene: TRBD2; J gene: TRBJ2-1; clone size: -; CDR3 protein: CASSLSRAGGRNEQFF
V gene: TRBV2; D gene: -; J gene: TRBJ2-1; clone size: few; CDR3 protein: CASTVYNEQFF
V gene: TRBV27; D gene: TRBD2; J gene: TRBJ2-1; clone size: few; CDR3 protein: CASRLRAGGPANEQFF
V gene: TRBV6-1; D gene: TRBD2; J gene: TRBJ2-2; clone size: -; CDR3 protein: CASSATGGAGELFF
V gene: TRBV9; D gene: TRBD1; J gene: TRBJ1-6; clone size: -; CDR3 protein: CASSPGAGGNSPLHF
V gene: TRBV7-9; D gene: -; J gene: TRBJ2-7; clone size: -; CDR3 protein: CASSSSGPLAGEQYF
V gene: TRBV7-3; D gene: TRBD1; J gene: TRBJ2-5; clone size: -; CDR3 protein: CASSLTGGIQETQYF
V gene: TRBV28; D gene: -; J gene: TRBJ1-1; clone size: -; CDR3 protein: CASSWAGGTEAFF
V gene: TRBV27; D gene: TRBD1; J gene: TRBJ2-7; clone size: -; CDR3 protein: CASSRRQGAYEQYF
V gene: TRBV4-1; D gene: -; J gene: TRBJ2-2; clone size: -; CDR3 protein: CASSEGPGTGELFF